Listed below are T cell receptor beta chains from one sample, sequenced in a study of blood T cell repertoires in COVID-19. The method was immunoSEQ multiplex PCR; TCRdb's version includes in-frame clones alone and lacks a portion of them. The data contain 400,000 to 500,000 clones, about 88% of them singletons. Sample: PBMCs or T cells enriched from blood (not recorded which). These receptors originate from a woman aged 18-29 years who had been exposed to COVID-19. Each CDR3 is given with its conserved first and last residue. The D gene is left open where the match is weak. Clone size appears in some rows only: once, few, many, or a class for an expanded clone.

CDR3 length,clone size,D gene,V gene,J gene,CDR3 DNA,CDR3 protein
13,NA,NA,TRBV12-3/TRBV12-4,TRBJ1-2,TGTGCCAGCAGTTTAGCCCAGGGGTTGGGCTACACCTTC,CASSLAQGLGYTF
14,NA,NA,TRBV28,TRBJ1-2,TGTGCCAGCAGCTTTTCTAGCCAACTAGAAGGCTACACCTTC,CASSFSSQLEGYTF
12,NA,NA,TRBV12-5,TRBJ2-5,TGTGCTAGTGGTTTGGAGGGGGAGACCCAGTACTTC,CASGLEGETQYF
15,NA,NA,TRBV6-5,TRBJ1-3,TGTGCCAGCAGTTCCTCCCCGTCCGGTGGAAACACCATATATTTT,CASSSSPSGGNTIYF
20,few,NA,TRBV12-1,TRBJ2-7,TGTGCCAGCACTCCAGGACTAGCGGAGAGTTGTGGGTATAAACCCTACGAGCAGTACTTC,CASTPGLAESCGYKPYEQYF
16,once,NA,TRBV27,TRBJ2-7,TGTGCCAGCAGTTCCAGACCCCCCTCTATAGCGTACGAGCAGTACTTC,CASSSRPPSIAYEQYF
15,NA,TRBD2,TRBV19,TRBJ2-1,TGTGCCAGTAGTGTGCTAGCGGGAGGGCCCCATGAGCAGTTCTTC,CASSVLAGGPHEQFF
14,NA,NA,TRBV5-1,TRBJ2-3,TGCGCCAGCAGCTTGGCCCAGGGCCGGAATACGCAGTATTTT,CASSLAQGRNTQYF
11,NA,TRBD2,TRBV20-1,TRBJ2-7,TGCAGTTCTGGACTAGTCTACGAGCAGTACTTC,CSSGLVYEQYF
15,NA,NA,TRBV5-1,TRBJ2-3,TGCGCCAGCAGCTTGGCCGTCGACAACACAGATACGCAGTATTTT,CASSLAVDNTDTQYF
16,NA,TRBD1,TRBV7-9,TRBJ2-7,TGTGCCAGCAGCTCGTTTACCGGGACAGGGGGCCGGGAGCAGTACTTC,CASSSFTGTGGREQYF
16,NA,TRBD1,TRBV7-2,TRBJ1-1,TGTGCCAGCAGCCGGCCCCTCGGACAGGGAAACACTGAAGCTTTCTTT,CASSRPLGQGNTEAFF
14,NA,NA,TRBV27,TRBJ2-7,TGTGCCAGCAGTTTATTAGCGGCTCCCTACGAGCAGTACTTC,CASSLLAAPYEQYF
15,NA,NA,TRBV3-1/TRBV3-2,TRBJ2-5,TGTGCCAGCAGGGGCCTCGGGGGAAACCAAGAGACCCAGTACTTC,CASRGLGGNQETQYF
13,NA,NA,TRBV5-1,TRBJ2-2,TGCGCCAGATATCTAGGGCGGGGCGGGGAGCTGTTTTTT,CARYLGRGGELFF
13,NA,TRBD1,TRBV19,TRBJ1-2,TGTGCCAGTAAGACAGGGGATGCCTATGGCTACACCTTC,CASKTGDAYGYTF
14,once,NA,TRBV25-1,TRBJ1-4,TGTGCCAGCAGCGAAGGGAGGAGGGGTGAAAAACTGTTTTTT,CASSEGRRGEKLFF
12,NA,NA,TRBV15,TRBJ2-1,TGTGCCACCAGCAGGTACGCGGTTGAGCAGTTCTTC,CATSRYAVEQFF
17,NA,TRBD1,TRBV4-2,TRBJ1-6,TGTGCCAGCAGCCAAGATCGCGGGGGACAGGAGAATTCACCCCTCCACTTT,CASSQDRGGQENSPLHF
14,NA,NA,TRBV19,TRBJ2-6,TGTGCCAGTAGTGGGGGGATCTGGGCCAACGTCCTGACTTTC,CASSGGIWANVLTF
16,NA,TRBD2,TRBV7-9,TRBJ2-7,TGTGCCAGCAGCTTAGGGACTAGCGGGTCTATCTACGAGCAGTACTTC,CASSLGTSGSIYEQYF
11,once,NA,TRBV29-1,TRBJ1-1,TGCAGCGTCGATCCGGGACACGAAGCTTTCTTT,CSVDPGHEAFF
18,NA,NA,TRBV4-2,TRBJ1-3,TGTGCCAGCAGCCAAGTAAACCGGGACTCCTACTCTGGAAACACCATATATTTT,CASSQVNRDSYSGNTIYF
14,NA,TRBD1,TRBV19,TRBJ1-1,TGTGCCAGTACCCGCGGACAGGCGAACACTGAAGCTTTCTTT,CASTRGQANTEAFF
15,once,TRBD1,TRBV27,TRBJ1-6,TGTGCCAGCAGTTCCGGGACAGATAATAATTCACCCCTCCACTTT,CASSSGTDNNSPLHF
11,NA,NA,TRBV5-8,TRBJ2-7,TGTGCCAGCAGCTTCACAGCCGAGCAGTACTTC,CASSFTAEQYF
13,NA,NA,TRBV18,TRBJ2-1,TGTGCCAGCTCACCACCGTCGGTAAATGAGCAGTTCTTC,CASSPPSVNEQFF
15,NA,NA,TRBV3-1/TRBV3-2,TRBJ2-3,TGTGCCAGCAGCGAATACAGGACGCAGGCAGATACGCAGTATTTT,CASSEYRTQADTQYF
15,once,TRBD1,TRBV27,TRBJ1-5,TGTGCCAGCAGTTTGGCCAGGGGGAGAGATCAGCCCCAGCATTTT,CASSLARGRDQPQHF
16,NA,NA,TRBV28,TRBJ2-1,TGTGCCAGCAGTCGAGGGGGTCACGTCTCCTACAATGAGCAGTTCTTC,CASSRGGHVSYNEQFF
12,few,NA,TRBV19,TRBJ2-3,TGTGCCAGTAGGCCACAGGGAGATACGCAGTATTTT,CASRPQGDTQYF
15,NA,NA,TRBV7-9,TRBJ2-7,TGTGCCAGCAGCTTAGCTTTGGACATCTCCTACGAGCAGTACTTC,CASSLALDISYEQYF
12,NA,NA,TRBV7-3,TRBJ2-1,TGTGCCAGCGGACCTGACGGGGGTTCCCCCATCTTC,CASGPDGGSPIF
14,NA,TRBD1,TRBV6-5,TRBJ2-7,TGTGCCAGCAGCCGCTGGGACAGAATTTACGAGCAGTACTTC,CASSRWDRIYEQYF
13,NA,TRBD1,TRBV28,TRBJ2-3,TGTGCCAGCAGTTCCCTACAGGGGGGTACGCAGTATTTT,CASSSLQGGTQYF
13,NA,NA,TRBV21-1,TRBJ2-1,TGTGCCAGACCCGGGGGGCTTTACAATGAGCAGTTCTTC,CARPGGLYNEQFF
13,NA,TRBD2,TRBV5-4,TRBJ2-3,TGTGCCAGCAGGCGACTAGCCACAGATACGCAGTATTTT,CASRRLATDTQYF
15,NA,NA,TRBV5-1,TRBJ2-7,TGCGCCAGCAGCTTGGACGGGGAACCGTTTCCCGAGCAGTACTTC,CASSLDGEPFPEQYF
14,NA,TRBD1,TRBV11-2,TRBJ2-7,TGTGCCAGCAGCTTCGGACAGGGGCAGAACGAGCAGTACTTC,CASSFGQGQNEQYF
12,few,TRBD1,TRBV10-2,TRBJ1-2,TGCGCCAGCAGTCAGGGGGGCTATGGCTACACCTTC,CASSQGGYGYTF
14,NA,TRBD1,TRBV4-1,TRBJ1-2,TGCGCCAGCAGCCAAGAAAGTGGACAGGGAAGGCACACCTTC,CASSQESGQGRHTF
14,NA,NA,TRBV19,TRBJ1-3,TGTGCCACTTGGGGGCCAGTCTCTGGAAACACCATATATTTT,CATWGPVSGNTIYF
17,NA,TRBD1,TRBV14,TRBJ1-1,TGTGCCAGCAGCCACGAGCTGGGACAGGGGCCGAACACTGAAGCTTTCTTT,CASSHELGQGPNTEAFF
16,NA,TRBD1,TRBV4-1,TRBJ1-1,TGCGCCAGCAGCCCCGGGACAGGGGTATCCAACACTGAAGCTTTCTTT,CASSPGTGVSNTEAFF
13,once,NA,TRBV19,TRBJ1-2,TGTGCCAGTAGTGGGTCCCGAGGAGGTGGCTACACCTTC,CASSGSRGGGYTF
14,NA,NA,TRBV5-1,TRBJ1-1,TGCGCCAGCAGCTATTACAGGAGGGAGACGGAAGCTTTCTTT,CASSYYRRETEAFF
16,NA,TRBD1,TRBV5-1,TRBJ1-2,TGCGCCAGCAGCTTCGCGGGACAGGGGGCGGAATCTGGCTACACCTTC,CASSFAGQGAESGYTF
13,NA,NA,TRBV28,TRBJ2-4,TGTGCCAGCAAGCGACAGATTAAAAACATTCAGTACTTC,CASKRQIKNIQYF
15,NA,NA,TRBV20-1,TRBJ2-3,TGCAGTGCTAGTGCCGGGACTGACAACACAGATACGCAGTATTTT,CSASAGTDNTDTQYF
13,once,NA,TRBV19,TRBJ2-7,TGTGCCAGTAGTATAACCAGGAACTACGAGCAGTACTTC,CASSITRNYEQYF